This TCR beta chain comes out of a study of cytomegalovirus exposure and HLA in healthy donors. Produced via immunoSEQ multiplex PCR; TCRdb's table is partial and in-frame only. The sample lists 97,000 or so clones, more than 75% occurring once. Study results and limitations: 164 TCR beta chains were listed as cytomegalovirus-associated. Using the classifier, cytomegalovirus status was reportedly diagnosed with high specificity and sensitivity. According to a later analysis, TCR clusters from the first cohort tended to co-occur in the 90 to 150 validation repertoires.

A note on this clone: As yet, its antigen is unknown.

The source of this sequence is a young man in good health and CMV-seropositive. Sequencing was carried out using PBMCs.

The CDR3 coding sequence is TGTGCCAGCAGTGTTAACTACTACGAGCAGTACTTC. The encoded protein is CASSVNYYEQYF. The chain links TRBV25-1 to TRBJ2-5; the D is unclear. The J call may not be correct, given that the DNA end is closer to TRBJ2-7. CDR3 length: 12 amino acids. Per germline, CDR1 MGHDK and CDR2 SYGVNS.